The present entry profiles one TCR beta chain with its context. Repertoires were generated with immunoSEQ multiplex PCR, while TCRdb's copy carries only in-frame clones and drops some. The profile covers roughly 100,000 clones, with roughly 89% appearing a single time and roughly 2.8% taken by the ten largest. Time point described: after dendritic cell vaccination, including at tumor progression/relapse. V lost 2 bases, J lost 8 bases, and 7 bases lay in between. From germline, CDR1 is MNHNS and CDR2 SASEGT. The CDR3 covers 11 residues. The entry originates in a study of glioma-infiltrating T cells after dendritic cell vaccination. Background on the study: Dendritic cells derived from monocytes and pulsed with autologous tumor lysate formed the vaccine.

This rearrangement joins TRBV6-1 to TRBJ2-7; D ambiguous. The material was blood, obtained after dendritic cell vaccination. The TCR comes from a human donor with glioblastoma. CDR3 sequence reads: CASSELGKQYF. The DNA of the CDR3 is TGTGCCAGCAGTGAACTGGGCAAGCAGTACTTC.